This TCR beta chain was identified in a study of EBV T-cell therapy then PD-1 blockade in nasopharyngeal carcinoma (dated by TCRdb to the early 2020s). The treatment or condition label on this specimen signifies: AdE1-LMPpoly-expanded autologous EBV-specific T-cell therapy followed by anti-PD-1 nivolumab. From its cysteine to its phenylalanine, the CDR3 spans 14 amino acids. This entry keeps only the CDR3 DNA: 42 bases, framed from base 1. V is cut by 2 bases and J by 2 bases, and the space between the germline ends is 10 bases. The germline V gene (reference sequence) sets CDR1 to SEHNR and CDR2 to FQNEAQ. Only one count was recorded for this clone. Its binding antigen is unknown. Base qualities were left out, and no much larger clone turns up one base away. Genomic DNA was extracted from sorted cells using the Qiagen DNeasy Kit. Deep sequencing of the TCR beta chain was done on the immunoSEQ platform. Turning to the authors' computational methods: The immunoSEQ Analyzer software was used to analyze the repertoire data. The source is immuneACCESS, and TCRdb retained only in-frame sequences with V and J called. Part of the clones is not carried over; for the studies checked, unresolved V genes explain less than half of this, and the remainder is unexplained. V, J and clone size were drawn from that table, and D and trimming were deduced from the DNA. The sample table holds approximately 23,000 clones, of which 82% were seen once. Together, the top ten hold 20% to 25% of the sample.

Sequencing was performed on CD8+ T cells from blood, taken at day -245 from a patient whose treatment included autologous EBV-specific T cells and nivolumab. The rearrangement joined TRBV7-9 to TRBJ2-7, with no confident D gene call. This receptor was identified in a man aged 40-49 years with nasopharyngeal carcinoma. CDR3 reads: CASSLFAFPYEQYF. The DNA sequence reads TGTGCCAGCAGCTTATTCGCATTTCCCTACGAGCAGTACTTC. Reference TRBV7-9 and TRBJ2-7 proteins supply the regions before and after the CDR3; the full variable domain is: DTGVSQNPRHKITKRGQNVTFRCDPISEHNRLYWYRQTLGQGPEFLTYFQNEAQLEKSRLLSDRFSAERPKGSFSTLEIQRTEQGDSAMYLCASSLFAFPYEQYFGPGTRLTVT.